The entry that follows covers one T cell receptor beta chain sequence. What it binds is not known. A read error may account for a junction end that differs from germline. These data are taken from a study of blood T cells in healthy people across ages. Whole-study results and caveats: Per million T cells, the diversity of TCR beta decreased roughly linearly as age advanced.

The CDR3 totals 14 residues. Germline loops: CDR1 DFQATT, CDR2 SNEGSKA (reference sequence). PCR was performed a second time for roughly 7 to 12 cycles using a sample-barcoded 5' primer and a J-beta primer mix. TCRdb independently ran MiXCR on the 5' RACE reads; one entry per CDR3 protein. The sample records approximately 670,000 distinct CDR3 sequences, around two fifths being singletons. This sequence originates from an older man in good health. V gene TRBV20-1 combines with J gene TRBJ2-4, with D possibly being TRBD1 (5 bases). Sequences were obtained from blood. CDR3 sequence: CSATQELAQNIQYF. CDR3 nucleotide sequence: TGCAGTGCTACACAGGAATTAGCCCAAAACATTCAGTACTTC.